Listed here are 29 T cell receptor beta chains from one sample, sequenced in a study of shared clonotypes between healthy human individuals. Here immunoSEQ multiplex PCR was the method, and the copy in TCRdb shows in-frame clones only, minus some. The table includes roughly 2 million clones, approximately 96% detected once. Sequenced material: naive CD4+ T cells sorted from blood. Subset specified: CD45RA+ positively selected. The receptors were gathered from a young man in good health.

Regarding this clone: This sample includes further DNA sequences coding for the same CDR3. The chain carries TRBV5-4 and TRBJ1-1; TRBD1 matches at 11 bases. The germline CDR1 and CDR2 sequences are SGHNT and YYREEE (reference sequence). V gave up 5 bases and J gave up 3 bases; unmatched junction bases: 3. The CDR3 runs to 14 residues. The CDR3 spells CASSRGQGDTEAFF. DNA of the CDR3: TGTGCCAGCAGTCGGGGACAGGGGGACACTGAAGCTTTCTTT.

The chain is built from TRBV23-1 and TRBJ2-5; unclear D gene. TRBV23-1 is labeled an ORF, and its function is uncertain. V was clipped by 3 bases and J by 0 bases, with 11 bases between them. The CDR3 covers 15 residues. The CDR3 DNA follows: TGCGCCAGCAGTCATAGTTTGCCCCACCAAGAGACCCAGTACTTC. Amino acid sequence: CASSHSLPHQETQYF.

About this clone itself: The sample has other DNA sequences that encode this CDR3 too. J is TRBJ2-2 and V is TRBV9, with unresolved D. V lost 0 bases to trimming and J lost 1 base, with 4 bases between them. Germline V gives CDR1 SGDLS, CDR2 YYNGEE. The CDR3 totals 14 residues. The CDR3, as DNA: TGTGCCAGCAGCGTAGCTGGGAACACCGGGGAGCTGTTTTTT. Its protein product is CASSVAGNTGELFF.

This chain joins TRBV5-1 and TRBJ2-7; D unresolved. In germline, CDR1 is SGHRS, CDR2 YFSETQ. The CDR3 is 15 residues long. V dropped 0 bases and J dropped 3 bases, with 13 bases sitting between them. This CDR3 is CASSLEDSVFYEQYF. The CDR3 DNA sequence: TGCGCCAGCAGCTTGGAGGATTCGGTCTTCTACGAGCAGTACTTC.

The chain recombines TRBV7-9 with TRBJ1-6; D may be TRBD1 (6 bases). Trimming stripped 0 bases from V and 4 bases from J, with 10 bases between. Germline loops: CDR1 SEHNR, CDR2 FQNEAQ (reference sequence). This CDR3 region has 16 residues. CDR3 sequence reads: CASSLATGFYNSPLHF. CDR3 in DNA: TGTGCCAGCAGCTTAGCAACAGGGTTTTATAATTCACCCCTCCACTTT.

The V and J genes are TRBV7-9 and TRBJ2-7; D gene unclear. This CDR3 contains 12 residues. Trimming took off 5 bases at V and 0 bases at J, with 5 bases between the two ends. CDR1 is SEHNR and CDR2 is FQNEAQ in the germline V gene (reference sequence). The CDR3 DNA reads TGTGCCAGCAGCGAGAGCTCCTACGAGCAGTACTTC. Its translation is CASSESSYEQYF. Filled out from reference TRBV7-9 and TRBJ2-7, the complete variable domain reads DTGVSQNPRHKITKRGQNVTFRCDPISEHNRLYWYRQTLGQGPEFLTYFQNEAQLEKSRLLSDRFSAERPKGSFSTLEIQRTEQGDSAMYLCASSESSYEQYFGPGTRLTVT.

The rearrangement links TRBV10-3 to TRBJ1-4; D remains unclear. CDR3 size: 13 residues. The germline V gene encodes CDR1 ENHRY and CDR2 SYGVKD. Trimming pared 5 bases from V and 7 bases from J, leaving 11 bases between. The CDR3 here is CAISKGMSEKLFF. CDR3 nucleotides: TGTGCCATCAGTAAGGGAATGAGTGAAAAACTGTTTTTT.

The chain recombines TRBV6-1 with TRBJ1-5; the D is unclear. Germline values: CDR1 MNHNS, CDR2 SASEGT. The CDR3 is 15 amino acids. V lost 8 bases, J lost 3 bases, and 17 bases lay in between. This chain's CDR3 is CASDRGPSPNQPQHF. The DNA for the CDR3 is TGTGCCAGCGACCGCGGTCCCTCCCCCAATCAGCCCCAGCATTTT.

The chain combines TRBV7-2 with TRBJ2-1, with D uncertain. The V gene's germline CDR1 is SGHTA and CDR2 FQGNSA. The CDR3 sequence is 15 residues long. The ends were cut back, 0 bases at V and 1 base at J, with 7 bases in the middle. The CDR3 loop reads CASSLASLSYNEQFF. For the CDR3, the DNA is TGTGCCAGCAGCTTAGCTAGCTTGTCCTACAATGAGCAGTTCTTC.

This sequence joins TRBV10-2 and TRBJ1-1; TRBD1 might be the D (5 bases). V was trimmed by 10 bases and J by 5 bases, leaving 20 bases between them. The CDR3 runs 14 residues. CDR1 is WSHSY and CDR2 is SAAADI in the germline V gene. The CDR3 coding sequence is TGCGCCACCTTAGGTTTGCAGGGTGGGACTGAAGCTTTCTTT. This gives the protein CATLGLQGGTEAFF.

The chain recombines TRBV18 with TRBJ2-5, with D perhaps TRBD1 or TRBD2 (6 bases each). CDR3 size: 15 residues. Trimming shortened V by 0 bases and J by 4 bases, and 12 bases separated the two germline ends. In germline, CDR1 is KGHSH, CDR2 LQKENI. The CDR3 reads CASSPPSRGAETQYF. The CDR3 DNA sequence: TGTGCCAGCTCACCACCCTCTAGGGGGGCAGAGACCCAGTACTTC.

This chain uses TRBV11-3 with TRBJ2-2; perhaps TRBD2 as D (6 bases). CDR3 length equals 15 residues. Germline V CDR1 and CDR2: SGHNT, YENEEA. Trimming pared 4 bases from V and 0 bases from J, leaving 9 bases between. CDR3 amino acids: CASSWGGTNTGELFF. The CDR3 DNA reads as TGTGCCAGCAGCTGGGGCGGGACGAACACCGGGGAGCTGTTTTTT.

The genes are TRBV5-1 and TRBJ2-5; D is uncertain. This CDR3 is built from 13 residues. V lost 4 bases, J lost 5 bases, and 12 bases lay in between. Germline V gene sequence: CDR1 SGHRS, CDR2 YFSETQ. CDR3: CASSGPALETQYF. The DNA of the CDR3 is TGCGCCAGCAGCGGACCAGCGCTCGAGACCCAGTACTTC.

The gene calls are TRBV30 and TRBJ1-2; no definite D call. Trimming shortened V by 3 bases and J by 0 bases, and 5 bases separated the two germline ends. Germline CDR1 GTSNPN, CDR2 SVGIG (reference sequence). This CDR3 has 12 amino acids. Here the CDR3 reads CAWSQANYGYTF. In DNA form, the CDR3 reads TGTGCCTGGAGCCAAGCTAACTATGGCTACACCTTC. Supplemented by reference TRBV30 and TRBJ1-2, the full variable domain reads SQTIHQWPATLVQPVGSPLSLECTVEGTSNPNLYWYRQAAGRGLQLLFYSVGIGQISSEVPQNLSASRPQDRQFILSSKKLLLSDSGFYLCAWSQANYGYTFGSGTRLTVV.

The chain employs TRBV5-1 and TRBJ1-4; D not resolved. The CDR3 totals 13 residues. CDR1 is SGHRS and CDR2 is YFSETQ in the germline V gene. The V end was cut by 4 bases, the J end by 4 bases, with 8 bases between. CDR3 residues: CASSGELNEKLFF. The CDR3 DNA sequence: TGCGCCAGCAGCGGAGAACTTAATGAAAAACTGTTTTTT. The full variable domain, its missing parts supplied by reference TRBV5-1 and TRBJ1-4, is KAGVTQTPRYLIKTRGQQVTLSCSPISGHRSVSWYQQTPGQGLQFLFEYFSETQRNKGNFPGRFSGRQFSNSRSEMNVSTLELGDSALYLCASSGELNEKLFFGSGTQLSVL.

The chain recombines TRBV9 with TRBJ2-1; TRBD2 matches 9 bases. Germline V gives CDR1 SGDLS, CDR2 YYNGEE. This CDR3 contains 19 residues. Trimming cost V 0 bases and J 0 bases; bases outside gene matches: 10. The CDR3 protein is CASSVEPSGIFTSYNEQFF. The CDR3 nucleotides read TGTGCCAGCAGCGTAGAGCCTAGCGGGATTTTTACCTCCTACAATGAGCAGTTCTTC. Full variable domain (rest looked up from reference TRBV9 and TRBJ2-1): DSGVTQTPKHLITATGQRVTLRCSPRSGDLSVYWYQQSLDQGLQFLIQYYNGEERAKGNILERFSAQQFPDLHSELNLSSLELGDSALYFCASSVEPSGIFTSYNEQFFGPGTRLTVL.

This chain uses TRBV10-3 with TRBJ2-5, with a weak D call TRBD2 (5 bases). The V end was cut by 6 bases, the J end by 4 bases, with 12 bases between. This CDR3 region has 13 residues. The germline V gene has CDR1 ENHRY and CDR2 SYGVKD. The CDR3 spells CAISPSGGETQYF. CDR3 in DNA: TGTGCCATCAGCCCCAGCGGAGGAGAGACCCAGTACTTC.

The chain employs TRBV7-2 and TRBJ2-2, with D tentatively TRBD2 (5 bases). V was clipped by 5 bases and J by 8 bases, with 21 bases between them. Germline lookup yields CDR1 SGHTA and CDR2 FQGNSA. The CDR3 is made up of 16 amino acids. The CDR3 spells CASSPKWAGPGGELFF. CDR3 bases: TGTGCCAGCAGCCCCAAGTGGGCGGGTCCGGGAGGGGAGCTGTTTTTT.

CDR3: CASSPIPPRQGDEQFF. The CDR3 nucleotides read TGTGCCAGCTCCCCCATACCACCACGACAGGGGGATGAGCAGTTCTTC. This chain joins TRBV18 and TRBJ2-1; 9 bases agree with TRBD1. Unmatched junction bases numbered 14, after V lost 6 bases and J lost 8 bases. The CDR3 length is 16 residues. From germline, CDR1 is KGHSH and CDR2 LQKENI.

The rearrangement links TRBV6-4 to TRBJ1-5; no definite D call. Germline CDR1 MRHNA, CDR2 SNTAGT. V was trimmed by 10 bases and J by 8 bases, leaving 9 bases between them. The CDR3 runs to 10 residues. The CDR3, as DNA: TGTGCCAAGAGTAGTGAGCCCCAGCATTTT. It translates to CAKSSEPQHF.

The rearrangement joins TRBV28 to TRBJ1-5; D remains unclear. The CDR3 contains 13 residues. Trimming removed 7 bases from V and 0 bases from J, with 7 bases in between. CDR1 MDHEN and CDR2 SYDVKM come from the germline V gene. CDR3: CASIGISNQPQHF. CDR3 nucleotide sequence: TGTGCCAGCATAGGAATTAGCAATCAGCCCCAGCATTTT.

The rearrangement joins TRBV7-9 to TRBJ1-5; D is unclear. This CDR3 region has 16 residues. V dropped 5 bases and J dropped 2 bases, with 16 bases sitting between them. In germline, CDR1 is SEHNR, CDR2 FQNEAQ (reference sequence). The CDR3 nucleotides read TGTGCCAGCAGCATGACCTCTCCGGCGGGCAATCAGCCCCAGCATTTT. Protein sequence: CASSMTSPAGNQPQHF.

The chain links TRBV5-1 to TRBJ1-2; the D is unclear. V shed 3 bases and J shed 3 bases, with 15 bases lying between them. The V gene's germline CDR1 is SGHRS and CDR2 YFSETQ. This CDR3 is 15 amino acids long. CDR3 sequence (DNA): TGCGCCAGCAGCTCCTCCGACGAGGGCCACTATGGCTACACCTTC. Its translation is CASSSSDEGHYGYTF.

Turning to this clone: Other DNA sequences in this specimen translate into the identical CDR3. This chain connects TRBV10-3 to TRBJ1-2, with 10 bases identical to TRBD1. The CDR3 has 15 amino acids. CDR1 and CDR2 from the germline V gene are ENHRY and SYGVKD. With 3 bases clipped from V and 2 bases from J, the junction kept 3 bases outside the gene matches. CDR3 in amino acids: CAISDPGQGNYGYTF. The CDR3, as DNA: TGTGCCATCAGTGACCCGGGACAGGGGAACTATGGCTACACCTTC.

The rearrangement joins TRBV7-2 to TRBJ2-4; 13 bases fit TRBD2. The germline V gene has CDR1 SGHTA and CDR2 FQGNSA. J was trimmed by 8 bases and V by 5 bases; bases with no gene match: 12. The CDR3 is made up of 17 amino acids. CDR3 loop: CASSLSLGTSGMHIQYF. The DNA of the CDR3 is TGTGCCAGCAGCCTCTCCCTCGGGACTAGCGGGATGCACATTCAGTACTTC. Combining the CDR3 with reference TRBV7-2 and TRBJ2-4 gives the whole variable domain GAGVSQSPSNKVTEKGKDVELRCDPISGHTALYWYRQSLGQGLEFLIYFQGNSAPDKSGLPSDRFSAERTGGSVSTLTIQRTQQEDSAVYLCASSLSLGTSGMHIQYFGAGTRLSVL.

The chain combines TRBV19 with TRBJ2-6; D is uncertain. This CDR3 comprises 15 residues. Germline CDR1 reads LNHDA; CDR2 reads SQIVND (reference sequence). Trimming took off 8 bases at V and 4 bases at J, with 15 bases between the two ends. The CDR3 DNA reads TGTGCCAGTTCTATTACAGAGCTCGGGGCCAACGTCCTGACTTTC. It is translated as CASSITELGANVLTF.

This sequence joins TRBV18 and TRBJ1-5; a possible D gene is TRBD1 (5 bases). Looked up from germline, CDR1 is KGHSH and CDR2 is LQKENI. The CDR3 runs to 15 residues. The V and J ends lost 6 bases and 4 bases respectively, with 16 bases between them. The CDR3 region has the DNA TGTGCCAGCTCCGCTTCGACAGCAATTAATCAGCCCCAGCATTTT. Its translation: CASSASTAINQPQHF.

The V and J genes are TRBV30 and TRBJ1-4; unclear D gene. This CDR3 contains 14 residues. The germline CDR1 and CDR2 sequences are GTSNPN and SVGIG (reference sequence). Trimming shortened V by 0 bases and J by 5 bases, and 10 bases separated the two germline ends. CDR3 nucleotide sequence: TGTGCCTGGAGTGTCGGGTCAATCAATGAAAAACTGTTTTTT. Encoded protein: CAWSVGSINEKLFF.

This sequence joins TRBV7-3 and TRBJ1-5; TRBD1 aligns across 8 bases. The V segment lost 5 bases and the J segment 10 bases; nucleotides outside the gene matches: 19. The length of the CDR3 is 17 residues. From germline, CDR1 is SGHTA and CDR2 FQGTGA. The CDR3 spells CASSHPRDRPCFSPQHF. CDR3 nucleotide sequence: TGTGCCAGCAGCCACCCCCGGGACAGGCCTTGTTTCTCTCCCCAGCATTTT. The full variable domain, completed using reference TRBV7-3 and TRBJ1-5, is GAGVSQTPSNKVTEKGKYVELRCDPISGHTALYWYRQSLGQGPEFLIYFQGTGAADDSGLPNDRFFAVRPEGSVSTLKIQRTERGDSAVYLCASSHPRDRPCFSPQHFGDGTRLSIL.